This entry is about one TCR beta chain. These data come from a study of blood T cell repertoires in COVID-19. The wider study: PBMCs, B-cell-depleted T cells, or T cells provided the cDNA or gDNA that made up the material.

Per the study methods: Amplification of reference gene primers was used by the study to estimate nucleated cell counts. Produced via immunoSEQ multiplex PCR; TCRdb's table is partial and in-frame only. For V, J and clone size, that table is used; D and trimming come from the DNA. The sample consists of more than 95,000 clones, around 83% of them appearing once. CDR3 length: 14 residues. V lost 9 bases and J lost 2, with 11 bases in between. Germline lookup yields CDR1 SNHLY and CDR2 FYNNEI. The TCR was taken from a man older than 75 with active or convalescent COVID-19. This rearrangement joins TRBV2 to TRBJ1-6, with D hard to call. The material sequenced was peripheral blood. CDR3 in amino acids: CASEEGPYNSPLHF. The CDR3, as DNA: TGTGCCAGTGAAGAGGGTCCCTATAATTCACCCCTCCACTTT. Variable domain in full (rest from reference TRBV2 and TRBJ1-6): EPEVTQTPSHQVTQMGQEVILRCVPISNHLYFYWYRQILGQKVEFLVSFYNNEISEKSEIFDDQFSVERPDGSNFTLKIRSTKLEDSAMYFCASEEGPYNSPLHFGNGTRLTVT.